The 15 T cell receptor beta chains presented below share a single source sample, sequenced in a study of T cell clonotyping in hematopoietic cell transplantation. Clones were read by immunoSEQ multiplex PCR, and TCRdb kept only the in-frame ones, dropping some. This table has some 7,400 clones, just under 90% appearing once. This specimen was PBMCs, taken 100 days after allogeneic stem cell transplant. These receptors all stem from a male patient aged 45-60 years who had an allogeneic stem cell transplant from a related donor, so the T cells may come from the graft donor. Some clones in this sample may be carry-over from other donors' samples.

The rearrangement links TRBV7-6 to TRBJ2-7; D remains unclear. Germline V gene lookup returns CDR1 SGHVS and CDR2 FNYEAQ. The CDR3 runs 14 residues. With 5 bases removed from V and 4 bases from J, the gap between germline ends came to 15 bases. The CDR3, as DNA: TGTGCCAGCAGCCCCGTTGTGGTCGGGTACGAGCAGTACTTC. The encoded protein is CASSPVVVGYEQYF.

The V call is TRBV7-2, the J call TRBJ1-2; D possibly corresponds to TRBD1 (6 bases). This CDR3 has 16 amino acids. The V gene lost 5 bases and the J gene lost 2 bases, with 18 bases spanning the gap. Germline values: CDR1 SGHTA, CDR2 FQGNSA. Here the CDR3 DNA reads TGTGCCAGCAGCGGGCTACTTGCACAGGGCAACTATGGCTACACCTTC. This translates into CASSGLLAQGNYGYTF.

The gene calls are TRBV28 and TRBJ1-5, with no clear D. The CDR3 is made up of 12 amino acids. Looked up from germline, CDR1 is MDHEN and CDR2 is SYDVKM. V was pared by 3 bases and J by 8 bases, with 8 bases between. The CDR3 region is CASSFPQEPQHF. The CDR3 bases are TGTGCCAGCAGTTTTCCTCAGGAGCCCCAGCATTTT.

The chain recombines TRBV4-3 with TRBJ2-1, with 11 bases identical to TRBD2. CDR1 is LGHNA and CDR2 is YSLEER in the germline V gene. The J segment lost 4 bases and the V segment lost 0 bases, leaving 2 bases of the junction unmatched. This CDR3 has 16 amino acids. The CDR3 loop is CASSQDPSGGYNEQFF. CDR3 nucleotide sequence: TGCGCCAGCAGCCAAGATCCTAGCGGGGGGTACAATGAGCAGTTCTTC.

V gene TRBV20-1 combines with J gene TRBJ1-2; possible D gene TRBD1, 6 bases. The germline gives CDR1 DFQATT, CDR2 SNEGSKA (reference sequence). V was pared by 6 bases and J by 5 bases, with 10 bases between. The CDR3 is 11 residues long. Here the CDR3 DNA reads TGCAGTGCCGAAACAGGGTATGGCTACACCTTC. Its protein is CSAETGYGYTF.

About this clone itself: Relative to the germline gene, one junction end is altered; a read error may explain this. The chain carries TRBV4-2 and TRBJ1-1; maybe TRBD1 (6 bases). Per the germline V gene, CDR1 is LGHNA and CDR2 is YNFKEQ. The CDR3 spans 16 residues. The CDR3, as DNA: TGTGCCAGCAGCCAAGATCTCAGGGGTTGGGGGACTGAAGCCTTCTTT. It translates to CASSQDLRGWGTEAFF.

The rearrangement links TRBV30 to TRBJ1-1; a weak D match, TRBD1 (6 bases). This CDR3 is 12 amino acids long. CDR1 and CDR2 from the germline V gene are GTSNPN and SVGIG (reference sequence). Trimming left V 8 bases short and J 4 bases short, with 14 bases between. CDR3: CAGRRGATEAFF. As DNA, the CDR3 is TGTGCCGGCCGACGGGGGGCCACTGAAGCTTTCTTT.

V and J are TRBV7-8 and TRBJ2-5; D remains ambiguous. The J call is uncertain, as TRBJ2-7 better fits the DNA end. The CDR3 totals 11 residues. CDR1 and CDR2 (germline): SGHVS, FQNEAQ. The chain's CDR3 is CASSLATEQYF. In DNA, the CDR3 is TGTGCCAGCAGCTTAGCGACCGAGCAGTACTTC.

This clone was detected only a few times. The CDR3 bases are TGTGCCAGCAGTGAATATGGGGATCAGCCCCAGCATTTT. Translation gives CASSEYGDQPQHF. This chain uses TRBV25-1 with TRBJ1-5; D unclear. This CDR3 contains 13 residues. CDR1 is MGHDK, CDR2 SYGVNS, per germline. The V and J ends lost 0 bases and 5 bases respectively, with 5 bases between them.

The chain combines TRBV27 with TRBJ2-7, with 8 bases fitting TRBD1. V dropped 6 bases and J dropped 3; count of bases not matched to a gene: 1. CDR1 MNHEY and CDR2 SMNVEV come from the germline V gene (reference sequence). The CDR3 spans 12 residues. CDR3 in DNA: TGTGCCAGCAGCGGACAGGGCTACGAGCAGTACTTC. Amino acids: CASSGQGYEQYF.

CDR3: CASSLGVPGELFF. The CDR3 DNA sequence: TGTGCCAGCAGCTTGGGTGTCCCCGGGGAGCTGTTTTTT. The rearrangement links TRBV7-6 to TRBJ2-2; the D is unclear. V dropped 3 bases and J dropped 6 bases, with 8 bases sitting between them. The V gene's germline CDR1 is SGHVS and CDR2 FNYEAQ. This CDR3 has 13 residues.

J is TRBJ2-7 and V is TRBV29-1; 8 nucleotides align to TRBD1. Germline CDR1 and CDR2: SQVTM and ANQGSEA. The CDR3 loop spans 12 amino acids. After removal of 8 bases from V and 3 bases from J, the junction contained 6 bases not matched to a gene. The CDR3, as DNA: TGCAGCATCCAGGGGGCTGGCTACGAGCAGTACTTC. This encodes CSIQGAGYEQYF.

The chain couples TRBV5-1 to TRBJ2-1; D is ambiguous. This CDR3 region has 18 residues. With 0 bases removed from V and 0 bases from J, the gap between germline ends came to 16 bases. Germline loops: CDR1 SGHRS, CDR2 YFSETQ. CDR3 residues: CASSLDRWGTSSYNEQFF. CDR3 in DNA: TGCGCCAGCAGCTTGGATAGGTGGGGTACGAGCTCCTACAATGAGCAGTTCTTC.

The sample holds a few counts of this clone. The rearrangement joins TRBV7-8 to TRBJ2-7, with D unclear. The V end was cut by 5 bases, the J end by 7 bases, with 9 bases between. Looked up from germline, CDR1 is SGHVS and CDR2 is FQNEAQ. The CDR3 has 11 residues. The CDR3 loop reads CASSPAQEQYF. CDR3 sequence (DNA): TGTGCCAGCAGCCCTGCACAGGAGCAGTACTTC.

This rearrangement joins TRBV29-1 to TRBJ1-1, with 9 positions matching TRBD1. The V gene's germline CDR1 is SQVTM and CDR2 ANQGSEA. V lost 6 bases and J lost 11; bases outside the gene matches: 7. The CDR3 covers 11 residues. This CDR3 is CSVDRGGHAFF. In DNA form, the CDR3 reads TGCAGCGTGGACAGGGGCGGGCACGCTTTCTTT.